The 14 T cell receptor beta chains given below trace back to one sample, sequenced in a study of CD8 T cells in ankylosing spondylitis (dated by TCRdb to the late 2010s). The library came from 5' RACE. Sequencing was performed on an Illumina HiSeq 2500. TCRdb took the public reads, trimmed them with fastp at Q25, ran MiXCR for clone calling and kept in-frame beta chains. Records with the same CDR3 protein are collapsed into one entry carrying the most frequent genes and DNA. This sample holds about 340,000 distinct CDR3 sequences; approximately 20% were observed only once. Jointly, the top ten make up 13% of the sample. The sequenced material came from blood, either unsorted or a sorted T cell fraction (not recorded which). The receptors were gathered from a male donor with ankylosing spondylitis or in good health (not recorded which).

The chain employs TRBV9 and TRBJ2-3; TRBD2 aligns across 7 bases. The length of the CDR3 is 15 residues. The V and J ends lost 0 bases and 7 bases, in that order; junction bases with no gene match: 8. The germline V gene has CDR1 SGDLS and CDR2 YYNGEE. The DNA of the CDR3 is TGTGCCAGCAGCGTAGAGAGCGGGGCCGGGAATACGCAGTATTTT. Translated, it gives CASSVESGAGNTQYF.

This clonotype showed up many times. The rearrangement uses TRBV11-2 and TRBJ2-7; a possible D gene is TRBD2 (6 bases). Germline-derived CDR1 and CDR2 are SGHAT and FQNNGV. The V end was cut by 3 bases, the J end by 6 bases, with 6 bases between. The CDR3 loop spans 11 amino acids. The CDR3 nucleotides read TGTGCCAGCAGCTTGCGGGGCGAGCAGTACTTC. Residues: CASSLRGEQYF.

The count of this clonotype is one. V is TRBV6-1 and J is TRBJ2-7; TRBD1 might be the D (7 bases). Trimming left V 3 bases short and J 2 bases short, with 17 bases between. The CDR3 loop spans 16 amino acids. The germline V gene encodes CDR1 MNHNS and CDR2 SASEGT. As DNA, the CDR3 is TGTGCCAGCAGTGACCGGGCGGGACAGCTCCCCTACGAGCAGTACTTC. It yields the protein CASSDRAGQLPYEQYF.

The chain uses TRBV7-9 and TRBJ2-3, with D possibly being TRBD1 (6 bases). Germline CDR1 SEHNR, CDR2 FQNEAQ (reference sequence). The CDR3 spans 15 residues. Between the trimmed V and J ends, which lost 4 bases and 0 bases, there was a span of 11 bases. In DNA, the CDR3 is TGTGCCAGCAGCTCCGGGACATTTAGCACAGATACGCAGTATTTT. Protein product: CASSSGTFSTDTQYF.

This chain joins TRBV5-6 and TRBJ1-1; D unclear. Trimming cost V 0 bases and J 1 base, with 10 bases left between them. Germline V gene lookup returns CDR1 SGHDT and CDR2 YYEEEE. There are 15 residues in the CDR3. CDR3 amino acids: CASSLVHGENTEAFF. In DNA form, the CDR3 reads TGTGCCAGCAGCTTGGTACATGGGGAGAACACTGAAGCTTTCTTT.

The CDR3 is CASSQPSYEQYF. Written as DNA, the CDR3 is TGTGCCAGCTCACAGCCCTCCTACGAGCAGTACTTC. The rearrangement joins TRBV28 to TRBJ2-7, with D unclear. The CDR3 loop spans 12 amino acids. Germline-derived CDR1 and CDR2 are MDHEN and SYDVKM. The V and J ends lost 8 bases and 0 bases respectively, with 8 bases between them.

J is TRBJ2-7 and V is TRBV18; D might be TRBD1 (5 bases). This CDR3 has 15 residues. Per germline, CDR1 KGHSH and CDR2 LQKENI. V dropped 3 bases and J dropped 3 bases, with 15 bases sitting between them. The CDR3 protein is CASSPPQGPDYEQYF. The CDR3 region has the DNA TGTGCCAGCTCACCGCCGCAGGGCCCGGACTACGAGCAGTACTTC.

V is TRBV12-3 or TRBV12-4 and J is TRBJ2-7; D uncertain. V was cut by 5 bases and J by 3 bases, with 20 bases left in between. This CDR3 comprises 16 residues. The CDR3 loop is CASSPEGGIDLYEQYF. In DNA form, the CDR3 reads TGTGCCAGCAGTCCAGAAGGTGGTATTGATCTCTACGAGCAGTACTTC.

This clonotype was seen a few times. This sequence joins TRBV29-1 and TRBJ2-5; no definite D call. This CDR3 is 13 amino acids long. CDR1 is SQVTM and CDR2 is ANQGSEA in the germline V gene. Between the trimmed V and J ends, which lost 5 bases and 5 bases, there was a span of 15 bases. Here the CDR3 reads CSVLHSDGETQYF. CDR3 sequence (DNA): TGCAGCGTTTTGCACTCCGACGGGGAGACCCAGTACTTC.

This rearrangement joins TRBV4-1 to TRBJ1-2; unclear D gene. CDR1 and CDR2 from the germline V gene are MGHRA and YSYEKL. CDR3 size: 12 residues. Trimming removed 0 bases at V and 8 bases at J, with 7 bases between. The CDR3 nucleotides are TGCGCCAGCAGCCAAGATGGGGAGGGCTACACCTTC. Translating it yields CASSQDGEGYTF.

In nucleotides, the CDR3 is TGTGCCAGCATGAGCGGGGGCTACCGCACAGATACGCAGTATTTT. Translating gives CASMSGGYRTDTQYF. The chain couples TRBV25-1 to TRBJ2-3; TRBD2 matches at 8 bases. Per germline, CDR1 MGHDK and CDR2 SYGVNS. Unmatched junction bases numbered 7, after V lost 7 bases and J lost 1 base. The CDR3 is 15 residues long.

The chain carries TRBV18 and TRBJ2-6; no firm D call. The germline gives CDR1 KGHSH, CDR2 LQKENI. There are 16 residues in the CDR3. V was shortened by 8 bases and J by 0 bases, with 14 bases between the two germline ends. The CDR3 sequence: CASRNSGPSGANVLTF. The CDR3 DNA reads as TGTGCCAGCCGAAACTCTGGGCCCTCTGGGGCCAACGTCCTGACTTTC.

The V gene is TRBV30, the J gene TRBJ2-1; D is ambiguous. CDR3 length: 11 amino acids. Germline assignment: CDR1 GTSNPN and CDR2 SVGIG (reference sequence). The V end was cut by 0 bases, the J end by 8 bases, with 5 bases between. This CDR3 reads CAWSVVHEQFF. The CDR3 nucleotides read TGTGCCTGGAGTGTGGTACATGAGCAGTTCTTC.

The J gene is TRBJ2-3, the V gene TRBV5-6; 7 bases map to TRBD1. The CDR3 sequence is 15 residues long. With V trimmed by 5 bases and J by 2 bases, 8 bases remained unmatched. Germline CDR1 and CDR2: SGHDT and YYEEEE. CDR3 sequence: CASSLPDRYTDTQYF. DNA of the CDR3: TGTGCCAGCAGTCTACCGGACAGGTACACAGATACGCAGTATTTT.